Below are 22 T cell receptor beta chains sequenced from a single sample in a study of blood T cell repertoires in COVID-19. Here immunoSEQ multiplex PCR was the method, and the copy in TCRdb shows in-frame clones only, minus some. Of 100,000 to 110,000 clones in the sample, over 80% were seen once. Sequencing input: peripheral blood. The receptor set was obtained from a man between 50 and 59 years old with active or convalescent COVID-19.

The chain links TRBV7-2 to TRBJ2-7; a weak D match, TRBD2 (6 bases). Germline lookup yields CDR1 SGHTA and CDR2 FQGNSA. CDR3 size: 14 residues. Trimming pared 5 bases from V and 0 bases from J, leaving 11 bases between. The CDR3 here is CASSQDYYSYEQYF. For the CDR3, the DNA is TGTGCCAGCAGCCAGGACTATTACTCCTACGAGCAGTACTTC. Filled out from reference TRBV7-2 and TRBJ2-7, the complete variable domain reads GAGVSQSPSNKVTEKGKDVELRCDPISGHTALYWYRQSLGQGLEFLIYFQGNSAPDKSGLPSDRFSAERTGGSVSTLTIQRTQQEDSAVYLCASSQDYYSYEQYFGPGTRLTVT.

The chain employs TRBV18 and TRBJ1-2, with 9 positions matching TRBD1. V was clipped by 2 bases and J by 4 bases; unmatched bases: 5. Germline CDR1 reads KGHSH; CDR2 reads LQKENI. The CDR3 sequence is 15 residues long. The CDR3 sequence: CASSPRSGQGYGYTF. The CDR3 nucleotides are TGTGCCAGCTCACCAAGGTCGGGACAGGGCTATGGCTACACCTTC.

The J gene is TRBJ1-4, the V gene TRBV11-3, with D possibly being TRBD1 (5 bases). Germline CDR1 is SGHNT and CDR2 is YENEEA. The V and J ends lost 5 bases and 5 bases respectively, with 15 bases between them. CDR3 size: 15 residues. CDR3 in amino acids: CASSVRGQFNEKLFF. The CDR3, as DNA: TGTGCCAGCAGCGTTAGGGGTCAGTTCAATGAAAAACTGTTTTTT.

The chain has TRBV18 and TRBJ2-3, with a weak D call TRBD2 (6 bases). V was cut by 2 bases and J by 2 bases, with 14 bases left in between. The CDR3 is 16 residues long. Germline assignment: CDR1 KGHSH and CDR2 LQKENI. DNA of the CDR3: TGTGCCAGCTCACCAATATCACTAGCAGACACAGATACGCAGTATTTT. It specifies CASSPISLADTDTQYF.

This chain links TRBV6-5 with TRBJ2-2, with TRBD1 matching 7 bases. The germline gives CDR1 MNHEY, CDR2 SVGAGI. The trim removed 8 bases at V and 0 bases at J, leaving 6 bases unmatched. The CDR3 length is 15 residues. The CDR3 protein is CASAYRGPNTGELFF. The CDR3 DNA sequence: TGTGCCAGCGCCTACAGGGGACCGAACACCGGGGAGCTGTTTTTT.

This chain connects TRBV5-1 to TRBJ2-2, with TRBD2 as a possible D gene (5 bases). The CDR3 is 16 amino acids. Between the trimmed V and J ends, which lost 5 bases and 0 bases, there was a span of 14 bases. The germline V gene encodes CDR1 SGHRS and CDR2 YFSETQ. The CDR3 reads CASRHPTKTNTGELFF. CDR3 coding DNA: TGCGCCAGCAGACACCCGACTAAAACGAACACCGGGGAGCTGTTTTTT. The full variable domain, rest sourced from reference TRBV5-1 and TRBJ2-2, is KAGVTQTPRYLIKTRGQQVTLSCSPISGHRSVSWYQQTPGQGLQFLFEYFSETQRNKGNFPGRFSGRQFSNSRSEMNVSTLELGDSALYLCASRHPTKTNTGELFFGEGSRLTVL.

This clone was recorded once. This sequence joins TRBV21-1 and TRBJ2-5; no DNA check was done on the table's D call, TRBD1. TRBV21-1 is a known pseudogene. The CDR3 runs 14 residues. CDR3 region: CASSNPGGQETQYF. The DNA for the CDR3 is TGTGCCAGCAGCAACCCAGGGGGCCAAGAGACCCAGTACTTC.

This CDR3 reads CASSLDRGNTEAFF. CDR3 DNA: TGTGCCAGCAGCTTAGATCGGGGTAACACTGAAGCTTTCTTT. V is TRBV11-3 and J is TRBJ1-1; D remains unclear. V shed 0 bases and J shed 2 bases, with 7 bases lying between them. The CDR3 contains 14 residues. Germline CDR1 and CDR2: SGHNT and YENEEA.

V gene TRBV27 combines with J gene TRBJ1-5, with a tentative D call TRBD1 (6 bases). Deletions cut 5 bases from V and 7 bases from J, with 18 bases between. The CDR3 consists of 15 residues. The germline V gene has CDR1 MNHEY and CDR2 SMNVEV (reference sequence). The DNA of the CDR3 is TGTGCCAGCAGTCCCTACAGGGTAGGGTACCAGCCCCAGCATTTT. Protein sequence: CASSPYRVGYQPQHF.

The V gene is TRBV9, the J gene TRBJ1-2; D is possibly TRBD1 (5 bases). The germline V gene has CDR1 SGDLS and CDR2 YYNGEE. The CDR3 runs 11 residues. Deletions cut 3 bases from V and 8 bases from J, with 8 bases between. The CDR3 nucleotides read TGTGCCAGCAGCGCAACAGGAGGCTACACCTTC. The encoded protein is CASSATGGYTF.

V usage is TRBV19 and J usage is TRBJ2-5; TRBD2 agrees at 9 bases. The CDR3 loop spans 16 amino acids. Germline lookup yields CDR1 LNHDA and CDR2 SQIVND (reference sequence). V was clipped by 5 bases and J by 4 bases; unmatched bases: 11. CDR3 sequence: CASSLGLAGAVETQYF. CDR3 coding DNA: TGTGCCAGTAGTTTGGGACTAGCCGGAGCGGTAGAGACCCAGTACTTC.

This clone was seen a handful of times. The chain couples TRBV24-1 to TRBJ1-1; D unresolved. The CDR3 is 11 residues long. Germline-derived CDR1 and CDR2 are KGHDR and SFDVKD. Trimming took 2 bases from V and 9 from J, leaving 6 bases between them. The CDR3 is CATSDSFQAFF. CDR3 bases: TGTGCCACCAGTGATTCATTTCAAGCTTTCTTT.

The chain joins TRBV7-2 to TRBJ2-7, with 7 bases that match TRBD2. Germline lookup yields CDR1 SGHTA and CDR2 FQGNSA. The V gene end was trimmed by 3 bases and the J gene end by 6 bases; junction bases not matched to a gene: 11. The CDR3 covers 15 residues. As DNA, the CDR3 is TGTGCCAGCAGCTTGGGCGGGAGTCTAGTAACCGAGCAGTACTTC. Its translation is CASSLGGSLVTEQYF.

The chain couples TRBV30 to TRBJ1-5; TRBD1 aligns across 10 bases. Germline CDR1 is GTSNPN and CDR2 is SVGIG (reference sequence). This CDR3 is 13 amino acids long. V lost 7 bases and J lost 6; bases outside the gene matches: 6. The CDR3, as DNA: TGTGCCTTGTCGGGACAGGGGAGTCAGCCCCAGCATTTT. Protein: CALSGQGSQPQHF.

The rearrangement uses TRBV9 and TRBJ1-1; TRBD1 is a possible D gene (5 bases). This CDR3 comprises 15 residues. CDR1 SGDLS and CDR2 YYNGEE come from the germline V gene. The V and J ends lost 0 bases and 3 bases respectively, with 12 bases between them. The CDR3 loop is CASSVVGGGDTEAFF. CDR3 DNA sequence: TGTGCCAGCAGCGTAGTAGGCGGAGGGGACACTGAAGCTTTCTTT.

This clone is deemed medium-sized. The chain couples TRBV11-3 to TRBJ2-1; D possibly corresponds to TRBD2 (7 bases). The V end was cut by 0 bases, the J end by 0 bases, with 9 bases between. The CDR3 sequence is 16 residues long. Germline V gene lookup returns CDR1 SGHNT and CDR2 YENEEA. Written as DNA, the CDR3 is TGTGCCAGCAGCTTAGATGGGGGGGCCTCCTACAATGAGCAGTTCTTC. Its translation: CASSLDGGASYNEQFF.

This sequence joins TRBV3-1 (or the pseudogene TRBV3-2) and TRBJ2-7, with D possibly being TRBD2 (5 bases). The CDR3 length is 16 residues. The V gene's germline CDR1 is LGHDT and CDR2 YNNKEL (reference sequence). With 0 bases removed from V and 1 base from J, the gap between germline ends came to 13 bases. The CDR3 loop is CASSQDTAETSYEQYF. CDR3 coding DNA: TGTGCCAGCAGCCAAGACACAGCGGAGACTTCCTACGAGCAGTACTTC.

The J gene is TRBJ1-4, the V gene TRBV27; D might be TRBD1 (6 bases). Germline V gene sequence: CDR1 MNHEY, CDR2 SMNVEV (reference sequence). V was trimmed by 2 bases and J by 0 bases, leaving 19 bases between them. The CDR3 is made up of 19 amino acids. The CDR3 DNA is TGTGCCAGCAGTTTAAAGGGGCAGGACAGTTCCGCAACTAATGAAAAACTGTTTTTT. This sequence encodes CASSLKGQDSSATNEKLFF. The entire variable domain, with the rest obtained from reference TRBV27 and TRBJ1-4, is as follows: EAQVTQNPRYLITVTGKKLTVTCSQNMNHEYMSWYRQDPGLGLRQIYYSMNVEVTDKGDVPEGYKVSRKEKRNFPLILESPSPNQTSLYFCASSLKGQDSSATNEKLFFGSGTQLSVL.

The chain couples TRBV10-3 to TRBJ2-1; TRBD2 matches at 10 bases. CDR1 is ENHRY, CDR2 SYGVKD, per germline. The CDR3 is made up of 15 amino acids. The J segment lost 7 bases and the V segment lost 0 bases, leaving 3 bases of the junction unmatched. The CDR3 protein is CAISESLAGENEQFF. In DNA form, the CDR3 reads TGTGCCATCAGTGAGTCCCTAGCGGGAGAGAATGAGCAGTTCTTC.

This chain connects TRBV19 to TRBJ1-5; weak D call: TRBD1 (6 bases). In germline, CDR1 is LNHDA, CDR2 SQIVND (reference sequence). The CDR3 spans 15 residues. Trimming stripped 7 bases from V and 0 bases from J, with 13 bases between. The CDR3 DNA reads TGTGCCAGTAAAGAACAGGGTTATAGCAATCAGCCCCAGCATTTT. It specifies CASKEQGYSNQPQHF. Looking up the rest from reference TRBV19 and TRBJ1-5 gives the full variable domain: DGGITQSPKYLFRKEGQNVTLSCEQNLNHDAMYWYRQDPGQGLRLIYYSQIVNDFQKGDIAEGYSVSREKKESFPLTVTSAQKNPTAFYLCASKEQGYSNQPQHFGDGTRLSIL.

The V call is TRBV13, the J call TRBJ1-5; D unresolved. The ends were cut back, 5 bases at V and 4 bases at J, with 9 bases in the middle. Germline V lookup: CDR1 PRHDT, CDR2 FYEKMQ (reference sequence). The CDR3 sequence is 13 residues long. In nucleotides, the CDR3 is TGTGCCAGCAGCAAGACGGGTAATCAGCCCCAGCATTTT. Its translation: CASSKTGNQPQHF.

The chain employs TRBV18 and TRBJ2-2, with TRBD2 matching over 10 bases. The J segment lost 6 bases and the V segment lost 3 bases, leaving 7 bases of the junction unmatched. The CDR3 length is 16 residues. The germline CDR1 and CDR2 sequences are KGHSH and LQKENI. The CDR3 bases are TGTGCCAGCTCACCGGGCCTAGCGGGAGCAGCCGGGGAGCTGTTTTTT. Translating it yields CASSPGLAGAAGELFF.